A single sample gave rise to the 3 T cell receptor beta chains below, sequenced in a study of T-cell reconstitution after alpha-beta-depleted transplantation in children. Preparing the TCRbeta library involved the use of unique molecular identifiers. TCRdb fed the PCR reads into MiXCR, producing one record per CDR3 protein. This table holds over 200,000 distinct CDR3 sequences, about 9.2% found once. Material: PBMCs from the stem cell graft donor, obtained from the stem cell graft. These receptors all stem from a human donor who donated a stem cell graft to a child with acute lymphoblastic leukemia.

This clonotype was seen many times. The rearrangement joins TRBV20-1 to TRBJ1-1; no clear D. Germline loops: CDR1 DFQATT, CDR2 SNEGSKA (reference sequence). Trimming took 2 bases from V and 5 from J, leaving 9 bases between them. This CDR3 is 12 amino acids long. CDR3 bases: TGCAGTGCTAGACCTGGACGTACTGAAGCTTTCTTT. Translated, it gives CSARPGRTEAFF.

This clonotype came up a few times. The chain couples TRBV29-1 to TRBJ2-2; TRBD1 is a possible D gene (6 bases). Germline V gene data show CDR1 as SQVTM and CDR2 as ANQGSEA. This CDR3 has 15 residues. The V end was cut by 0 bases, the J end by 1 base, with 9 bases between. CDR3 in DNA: TGCAGCGTTGAAGACCACAGGGTGAACACCGGGGAGCTGTTTTTT. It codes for CSVEDHRVNTGELFF.

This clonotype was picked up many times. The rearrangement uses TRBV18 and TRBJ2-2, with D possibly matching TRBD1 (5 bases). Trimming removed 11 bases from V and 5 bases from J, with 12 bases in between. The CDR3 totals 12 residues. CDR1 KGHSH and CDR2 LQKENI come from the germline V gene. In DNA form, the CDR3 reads TGTGCCTCGAAGACAGAGACCGGGGAGCTGTTTTTT. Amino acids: CASKTETGELFF.